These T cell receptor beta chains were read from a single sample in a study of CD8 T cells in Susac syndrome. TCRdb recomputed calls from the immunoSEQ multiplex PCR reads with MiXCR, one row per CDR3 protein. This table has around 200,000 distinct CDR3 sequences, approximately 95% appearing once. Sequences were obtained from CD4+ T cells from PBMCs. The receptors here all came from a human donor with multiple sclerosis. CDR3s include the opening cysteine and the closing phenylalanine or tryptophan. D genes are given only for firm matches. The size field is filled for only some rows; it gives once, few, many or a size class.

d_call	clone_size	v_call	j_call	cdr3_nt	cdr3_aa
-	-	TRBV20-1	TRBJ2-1	TGCAGTGCAAAGCCCTACAATGAGCAGTTCTTC	CSAKPYNEQFF
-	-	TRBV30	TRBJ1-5	TGTGCCTGGAGTGGGAGGACGGTCCCCAATCAGCCCCAGCATTTT	CAWSGRTVPNQPQHF
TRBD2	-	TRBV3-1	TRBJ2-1	TGTGCCAGCAGCCCCGAAAAGCGGGGGGCCTACTACAATGAGCAGTTCTTC	CASSPEKRGAYYNEQFF
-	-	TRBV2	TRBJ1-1	TGTGCCAGCATTTACGACGGAAACACTGAAGCTTTCTTT	CASIYDGNTEAFF
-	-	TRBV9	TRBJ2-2	TGTGCCAGCAGCGCTCACCTCGAGGGCTCCCCGGGCGGGGAGCTGTTTTTT	CASSAHLEGSPGGELFF
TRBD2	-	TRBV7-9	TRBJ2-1	TGTGCCAGCAGCCGGCTGCGGAGCGGGGGGCACAATGAGCAGTTCTTC	CASSRLRSGGHNEQFF
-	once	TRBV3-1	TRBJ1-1	TGTGCCAGCAGCCCTTTGGCGAACACTGAAGCTTTCTTT	CASSPLANTEAFF
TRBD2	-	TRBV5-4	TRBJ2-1	TGTGCCAGCAGCTTCCGCGGGGGGGCGTTAGACCTCAATGAGCAGTTCTTC	CASSFRGGALDLNEQFF
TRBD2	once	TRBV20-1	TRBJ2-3	TGCAGTGCTTTCCCGGGTGGTAGCGGGCGCACAGATACGCAGTATTTT	CSAFPGGSGRTDTQYF
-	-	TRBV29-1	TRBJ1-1	TGCAGCGCTCGATTTAAGGAGGACACTGAAGCTTTCTTT	CSARFKEDTEAFF
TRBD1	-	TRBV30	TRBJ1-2	TGTGCCTCGCCCCGAGGGGGCGACGAGAGGGGCTACACCTTC	CASPRGGDERGYTF
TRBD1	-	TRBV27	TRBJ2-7	TGTGCCAGCAGTTTATTGGCAGGGGGAAGTTACGAGCAGTACTTC	CASSLLAGGSYEQYF
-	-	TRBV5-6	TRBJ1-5	TGTGCCAGCAGCTATCGAGGGCAGCCCCAGCATTTT	CASSYRGQPQHF
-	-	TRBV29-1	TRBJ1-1	TGCAGCGTTGAGGTGGGAGCTAACACTGAAGCTTTCTTT	CSVEVGANTEAFF
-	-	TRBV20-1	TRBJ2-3	TGCAGTGGGACCGGGGGCACAGATACGCAGTATTTT	CSGTGGTDTQYF
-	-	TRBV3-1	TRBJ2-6	TGTGCCAGCAACCTTGCTGGGGGTTCAAACTCTGGGGCCAACGTCCTGACTTTC	CASNLAGGSNSGANVLTF
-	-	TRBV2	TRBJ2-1	TGTGCCAGCAGCACATGGGAGCAGTTCTTC	CASSTWEQFF
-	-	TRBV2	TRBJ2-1	TGTGCCAGCAGTCCTGATACATGGGGCGAGCAGTTCTTC	CASSPDTWGEQFF
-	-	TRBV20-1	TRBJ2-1	TGCAGTGCTAGAGGGGTAGGCCGTGAGCAGTTCTTC	CSARGVGREQFF
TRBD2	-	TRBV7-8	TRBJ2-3	TGTGCCAGCAGCTTGGCGGGGGGGTTGAGAACGCAGTATTTT	CASSLAGGLRTQYF
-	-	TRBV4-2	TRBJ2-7	TGTGCCAGCAGCCAGACTCGGGGTTACGAGCAGTACTTC	CASSQTRGYEQYF
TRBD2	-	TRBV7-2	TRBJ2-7	TGTGCCAGCCGTTCCCCTAGCGGCACTCCCTACGAGCAGTACTTC	CASRSPSGTPYEQYF
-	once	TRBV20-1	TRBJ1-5	TGCAGTGCTAGAGATCCCGGGGGACTGGCGCCCCAGCATTTT	CSARDPGGLAPQHF
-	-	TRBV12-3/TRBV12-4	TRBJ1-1	TGTGCCAGCAGTTTCACTGAAGCTTTCTTT	CASSFTEAFF
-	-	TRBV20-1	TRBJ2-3	TGCAGTGCTAGAGATTTGGGTACGCAGTATTTT	CSARDLGTQYF
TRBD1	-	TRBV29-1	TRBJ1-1	TGCAGCGCATTGTCCCGGGACAGGGACACTGAAGCTTTCTTT	CSALSRDRDTEAFF
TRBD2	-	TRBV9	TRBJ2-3	TGTGCCAGCAGCTTAGGGACTAGCGATATCACAGATACGCAGTATTTT	CASSLGTSDITDTQYF
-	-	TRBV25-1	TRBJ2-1	TGTGCCAGCAGTTCCGGACCGTACAATGAGCAGTTCTTC	CASSSGPYNEQFF
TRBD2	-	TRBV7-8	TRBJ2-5	TGTGCCAGCAGCTTCGGCGGGGGGGCTGCTGGGGAAGAGACCCAGTACTTC	CASSFGGGAAGEETQYF
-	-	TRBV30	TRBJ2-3	TGTGCCTGGAGCGTGACAGGTATCACAGATACGCAGTATTTT	CAWSVTGITDTQYF
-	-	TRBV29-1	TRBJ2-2	TGCAGCGTCCCGGCGGCTGGCGGGGTCTACACCGGGGAGCTGTTTTTT	CSVPAAGGVYTGELFF
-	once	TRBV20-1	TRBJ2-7	TGCAGTGCTAGGGGCGGACTCGAAAGCTCCTACGAGCAGTACTTC	CSARGGLESSYEQYF
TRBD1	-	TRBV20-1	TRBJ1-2	TGCAGTGCTGGACAGGGACAGTCCTATGGCTACACCTTC	CSAGQGQSYGYTF
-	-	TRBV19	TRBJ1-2	TGTGCCAGTAGTATAGATAGGCAGAACTATGGCTACACCTTC	CASSIDRQNYGYTF
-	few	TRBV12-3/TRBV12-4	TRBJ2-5	TGTGCCAGCAGTTTAGCGGGGAGAGAGACCCAGTACTTC	CASSLAGRETQYF
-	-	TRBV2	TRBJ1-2	TGTGCCAGCAGTCCTCCGGGACTACGAAATGGCTACACCTTC	CASSPPGLRNGYTF
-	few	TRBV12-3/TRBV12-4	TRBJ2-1	TGTGCCAGCAGTTTAGTTGCGGGAGAGCAGTTCTTC	CASSLVAGEQFF
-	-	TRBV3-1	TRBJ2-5	TGTGCCAGCAGCCAATGGACAGCGAACCAAGAGACCCAGTACTTC	CASSQWTANQETQYF
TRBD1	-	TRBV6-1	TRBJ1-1	TGTGCCAGCAGTGACCCTTGGACAGGGAAGAGGACTGAAGCTTTCTTT	CASSDPWTGKRTEAFF
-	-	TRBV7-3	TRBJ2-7	TGTGCCAGCAGCCAAAGAGGTGGACAAATCTACGAGCAGTACTTC	CASSQRGGQIYEQYF
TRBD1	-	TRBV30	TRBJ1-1	TGTGCCTGGGTCCAGGGACAGGAGTCTGAAGCTTTCTTT	CAWVQGQESEAFF
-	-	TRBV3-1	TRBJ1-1	TGTGCCAGCAGCCAAGAAGGGTGGGGGGGCTTCTTCGCTTTCTTT	CASSQEGWGGFFAFF
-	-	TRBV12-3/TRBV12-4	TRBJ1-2	TGTGCCAGCAGTTTAAGGGACCAAAGGGGCTACACCTTC	CASSLRDQRGYTF
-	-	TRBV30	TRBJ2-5	TGTGCCTGGAGTGTCCAAAGTGGCGGGACCCAGTACTTC	CAWSVQSGGTQYF
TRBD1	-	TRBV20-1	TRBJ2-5	TGCAGTGCAAGAAAAGGGACAGGGGAGCAAGAGACCCAGTACTTC	CSARKGTGEQETQYF
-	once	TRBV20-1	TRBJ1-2	TGCAGTGCTAGAGGGACAGAAGGGAACTATGGCTACACCTTC	CSARGTEGNYGYTF
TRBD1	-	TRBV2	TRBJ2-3	TGTGCCAGCAGTGTACAGGGGTCTTACACAGATACGCAGTATTTT	CASSVQGSYTDTQYF
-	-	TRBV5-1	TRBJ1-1	TGCGCCAGCAGCGCCACAGGAGCCATGGGCACTGAAGCTTTCTTT	CASSATGAMGTEAFF
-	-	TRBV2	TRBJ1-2	TGTGCCAGCAGTTCCGACGGAAACTATGGCTACACCTTC	CASSSDGNYGYTF
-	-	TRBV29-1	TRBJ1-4	TGCAGCGTTTCTCTTAATGAAAAACTGTTTTTT	CSVSLNEKLFF
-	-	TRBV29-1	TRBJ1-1	TGCAGCGTTGAAGTAGTTCGCCGGGCGCGGCCCACTGAAGCTTTCTTT	CSVEVVRRARPTEAFF
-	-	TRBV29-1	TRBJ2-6	TGCAGCGTTGAGCGAGAAGGCTCTGGGGCCAACGTCCTGACTTTC	CSVEREGSGANVLTF
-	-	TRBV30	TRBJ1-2	TGTGCCTGGACCCCCGGGATTACTAACTATGGCTACACCTTC	CAWTPGITNYGYTF
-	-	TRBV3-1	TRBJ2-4	TGTGCCAGCAGCCTCGGAGGGGTAGCCAAAAACATTCAGTACTTC	CASSLGGVAKNIQYF